The rows below give T cell receptor beta chains drawn from one sample of a study of OX40 agonist ivuxolimab in advanced cancers. Repertoires were generated with immunoSEQ multiplex PCR, while TCRdb's copy carries only in-frame clones and drops some. The top ten hold roughly 9.4% of the sample, which has tens of thousands of clones, approximately 90% seen once. Sequencing was performed on CD4+ or CD8+ T cells sorted from blood, taken in a trial of the OX40 agonist ivuxolimab. The receptor source for this set is an adult with an advanced solid tumor such as melanoma, head and neck, liver or kidney cancer. The CDR3 runs from the conserved cysteine through the conserved F or W. The D gene is left open where the match is weak. Some rows mark clone size as missing; the rest say once, few, many or name a class of expanded clone.

j_gene: TRBJ1-1; v_gene: TRBV4-3; abundance: NA; d_gene: NA; CDR3nt: TGCGCCAGCAGCCAAGACGTTACACGGAACACTGAAGCTTTCTTT; CDR3aa: CASSQDVTRNTEAFF
j_gene: TRBJ2-1; v_gene: TRBV27; abundance: NA; d_gene: NA; CDR3nt: TGTGCCAGCAGTTTAGCTAGGACTTACAATGAGCAGTTCTTC; CDR3aa: CASSLARTYNEQFF
j_gene: TRBJ1-2; v_gene: TRBV15; abundance: NA; d_gene: TRBD1; CDR3nt: TGTGCCACCAGCTCCCGAACCCCAGGGGGCGCGAACTATGGCTACACCTTC; CDR3aa: CATSSRTPGGANYGYTF
j_gene: TRBJ2-1; v_gene: TRBV27; abundance: once; d_gene: TRBD1; CDR3nt: TGTGCCAGCAGTTCCTCGAACAGGGGATTACTAAATGAGCAGTTCTTC; CDR3aa: CASSSSNRGLLNEQFF
j_gene: TRBJ2-7; v_gene: TRBV30; abundance: once; d_gene: TRBD2; CDR3nt: TGTGCCTGGAAAGCTCCGGTAGGCCTGCAAAGGGCTAGCGGGAAGGACGAGCAGTACTTC; CDR3aa: CAWKAPVGLQRASGKDEQYF
j_gene: TRBJ1-4; v_gene: TRBV13; abundance: NA; d_gene: NA; CDR3nt: TGTGCCAGCAGCTTGAGTGGGTCAGGGGATGAAAAACTGTTTTTT; CDR3aa: CASSLSGSGDEKLFF
j_gene: TRBJ1-4; v_gene: TRBV29-1; abundance: NA; d_gene: NA; CDR3nt: TGCAGCGTGGGGAGAACTAATGAAAAACTGTTTTTT; CDR3aa: CSVGRTNEKLFF
j_gene: TRBJ2-7; v_gene: TRBV7-9; abundance: NA; d_gene: NA; CDR3nt: TGTGCCAGCAGCTCCGTGGAGAAGTTCTACGAGCAGTACTTC; CDR3aa: CASSSVEKFYEQYF
j_gene: TRBJ2-5; v_gene: TRBV9; abundance: NA; d_gene: NA; CDR3nt: TGTGCCAGCAGCTCAGACAACCAAGAGACCCAGTACTTC; CDR3aa: CASSSDNQETQYF
j_gene: TRBJ2-2; v_gene: TRBV28; abundance: NA; d_gene: NA; CDR3nt: TGTGCCAGCAGTTCCACTTACAGGAACACCGGGGAGCTGTTTTTT; CDR3aa: CASSSTYRNTGELFF
j_gene: TRBJ1-1; v_gene: TRBV29-1; abundance: NA; d_gene: NA; CDR3nt: TGCAGCGTTAGAGAGGGGGGCACTGAAGCTTTCTTT; CDR3aa: CSVREGGTEAFF
j_gene: TRBJ2-4; v_gene: TRBV4-3; abundance: NA; d_gene: TRBD2; CDR3nt: TGCGCCAGCAGCCATTGGGGACTAGCGGGAGCTAACATTCAGTACTTC; CDR3aa: CASSHWGLAGANIQYF
j_gene: TRBJ2-1; v_gene: TRBV25-1; abundance: once; d_gene: NA; CDR3nt: TGTGCCAGCAGTGGTAGCGGATCCTACAATGAGCAGTTCTTC; CDR3aa: CASSGSGSYNEQFF